Below, one T cell receptor (beta chain) is given with its context. A J-beta primer mix and a sample-barcoded 5' primer were used in a second PCR of about 7 to 12 cycles. MiXCR, applied by TCRdb to the 5' RACE reads, yields one record per CDR3 protein. The table has around 990,000 distinct CDR3 sequences, less than 25% seen once. CDR1 SGHVS and CDR2 FQNEAQ come from the germline V gene. CDR3 length: 17 residues. The V end was cut by 7 bases, the J end by 8 bases, with 24 bases between. These data belong to a study of blood T cells in healthy people across ages. Per-sample PBMC isolation yielded at least 6.5 million cells. The data were also submitted as part of a second study, on T cells of mothers and their children.

The receptor was isolated from a girl between 2 and 10 years old in good health. The chain links TRBV7-8 to TRBJ1-6; no firm D call. Input material: blood. This chain's CDR3 is CASIPTRAGRIDSPLHF. In DNA form, the CDR3 reads TGTGCCAGCATCCCCACGCGCGCAGGCAGAATAGATTCACCCCTCCACTTT.